This T cell receptor (beta chain) derives from a study of cytomegalovirus exposure and HLA in healthy donors. As concerns this clone: Antigen: not known.

From germline, CDR1 is SGHTA and CDR2 FQGTGA. The CDR3 has 14 residues. J lost 3 bases, V lost 5 bases, and 5 bases had no gene match. Both 60 Vbeta primers and 13 Jbeta primers went into the PCR. Only in-frame clones appear in the TCRdb table, and some are missing; sequencing was by immunoSEQ multiplex PCR. The sample holds some 91,000 clones, roughly 80% seen once. Overall study results and limits: According to a later analysis, most TCR beta chains associated with CMV appeared HLA-restricted. Several of the most significant clusters were apparently associated with common viral pathogens in a later analysis.

This cohort consisted of healthy bone marrow donors. The clonotype was recovered from a middle-aged man in good health and CMV-seropositive. Sequenced input: PBMCs. The gene calls are TRBV7-3 and TRBJ2-7; 9 positions agree with TRBD1. In DNA form, the CDR3 reads TGTGCCAGCAGCCTTATGGGACAGGGCTACGAGCAGTACTTC. Protein sequence: CASSLMGQGYEQYF. Looking up the rest from reference TRBV7-3 and TRBJ2-7 gives the full variable domain: GAGVSQTPSNKVTEKGKYVELRCDPISGHTALYWYRQSLGQGPEFLIYFQGTGAADDSGLPNDRFFAVRPEGSVSTLKIQRTERGDSAVYLCASSLMGQGYEQYFGPGTRLTVT.